One and the same sample provided the 31 T cell receptor beta chains below, sequenced in a study of cytomegalovirus exposure and HLA in healthy donors. Amplification used 60 Vbeta primers and 13 Jbeta primers. Measured with immunoSEQ multiplex PCR; TCRdb has only the in-frame clones, and not every one. Among around 97,000 clones listed, roughly 10% were seen once. Sequenced sample: PBMCs. Receptors originate from a man in his fifties in good health and CMV-seropositive.

This rearrangement joins TRBV2 to TRBJ2-3; 7 bases are shared with TRBD1. Trimming cost V 2 bases and J 3 bases; bases outside gene matches: 5. Germline CDR1 and CDR2: SNHLY and FYNNEI. The CDR3 consists of 15 residues. CDR3 region: CASSEHRGATDTQYF. The CDR3 bases are TGTGCCAGCAGTGAACACAGGGGAGCGACAGATACGCAGTATTTT.

The chain is built from TRBV7-9 and TRBJ2-2; 8 bases fit TRBD1. The junction had 3 bases not matched to a gene; V was cut back by 0 bases and J by 0 bases. The CDR3 covers 17 residues. CDR1 is SEHNR, CDR2 FQNEAQ, per germline (reference sequence). The CDR3, as DNA: TGTGCCAGCAGCTTAGCGCCGGGACAGGCGAACACCGGGGAGCTGTTTTTT. It is translated as CASSLAPGQANTGELFF.

The sample holds a few counts of this clone. The CDR3 region has the DNA TGCGCCAGCAGCACAGGGTTGGATCAGCCCCAGCATTTT. Its protein product is CASSTGLDQPQHF. The chain couples TRBV10-2 to TRBJ1-5; a possible D gene is TRBD1 (6 bases). Germline CDR1 reads WSHSY; CDR2 reads SAAADI. V lost 6 bases and J lost 5, with 11 bases in between. The CDR3 covers 13 residues.

The CDR3 protein is CASSLTGASGGELFF. CDR3 sequence (DNA): TGTGCCAGCAGTTTGACAGGGGCTAGTGGGGGAGAACTGTTTTTT. This chain uses TRBV6-5 with TRBJ1-4; 8 bases line up with TRBD1. Germline V lookup: CDR1 MNHEY, CDR2 SVGAGI. The junction had 13 bases not matched to a gene; V was cut back by 4 bases and J by 12 bases. The CDR3 has 15 amino acids.

This clone was recorded a few times. The chain combines TRBV7-2 with TRBJ2-1; D perhaps matches TRBD2 (5 bases). Per germline, CDR1 SGHTA and CDR2 FQGNSA. V was clipped by 2 bases and J by 7 bases, with 9 bases between them. The CDR3 consists of 13 residues. This chain's CDR3 is CASSLLTGNEQFF. The CDR3 DNA reads as TGTGCCAGCAGCTTACTGACGGGGAATGAGCAGTTCTTC.

A few counts support this clone. The chain carries TRBV7-9 and TRBJ2-7, with 7 bases identical to TRBD2. The germline CDR1 and CDR2 sequences are SEHNR and FQNEAQ (reference sequence). Losses at the gene ends were 4 bases for V and 3 bases for J; bases not matched to a gene: 15. The CDR3 extends over 17 amino acids. CDR3 nucleotide sequence: TGTGCCAGCAGCTCTCCCCTTTTCGCGGGAGAGCGCTACGAGCAGTACTTC. Translated, it gives CASSSPLFAGERYEQYF.

V and J are TRBV4-3 and TRBJ2-1; 9 positions match TRBD2. The germline V gene has CDR1 LGHNA and CDR2 YSLEER. The CDR3 has 19 residues. With 1 base clipped from V and 4 bases from J, the junction kept 14 bases outside the gene matches. CDR3 region: CASSQGTGGYTSGYNEQFF. CDR3 coding DNA: TGCGCCAGCAGCCAAGGGACAGGAGGCTACACTAGCGGGTACAATGAGCAGTTCTTC.

This clone was observed a handful of times. The rearrangement uses TRBV18 and TRBJ2-3; D unclear. The V gene's germline CDR1 is KGHSH and CDR2 LQKENI. There are 14 residues in the CDR3. V lost 6 bases and J 0 bases, leaving 10 bases between the germline ends. The CDR3 sequence: CASSDTTSTDTQYF. CDR3 nucleotides: TGTGCCAGCTCTGACACCACTAGCACAGATACGCAGTATTTT.

The sample holds a few counts of this clone. The DNA for the CDR3 is TGTGCCAGCAGTCGACAGGGGACAAGCGAGCAGTACTTC. Translated, it gives CASSRQGTSEQYF. The chain carries TRBV6-5 and TRBJ2-7; 8 nucleotides agree with TRBD1. Trimming cost V 5 bases and J 6 bases; bases outside gene matches: 6. Per germline, CDR1 MNHEY and CDR2 SVGAGI. The CDR3 extends over 13 amino acids.

Of note for this clone: This sample includes further DNA sequences coding for the same CDR3. This chain links TRBV6-5 with TRBJ2-7; 7 bases are shared with TRBD1. The CDR3 sequence is 13 residues long. With V trimmed by 8 bases and J by 3 bases, 7 bases remained unmatched. Germline V gives CDR1 MNHEY, CDR2 SVGAGI. The CDR3: CASRRTGFYEQYF. In DNA, the CDR3 is TGTGCCAGCCGGAGGACAGGTTTCTACGAGCAGTACTTC.

This clone was found a few times. J is TRBJ1-2 and V is TRBV19; 7 positions match TRBD1. The germline V gene encodes CDR1 LNHDA and CDR2 SQIVND (reference sequence). With 5 bases clipped from V and 8 bases from J, the junction kept 8 bases outside the gene matches. This CDR3 comprises 13 residues. Written as DNA, the CDR3 is TGTGCCAGTAGTTGGGACAGCCAGGCGGGCTACACCTTC. Translated: CASSWDSQAGYTF. Filled out from reference TRBV19 and TRBJ1-2, the complete variable domain reads DGGITQSPKYLFRKEGQNVTLSCEQNLNHDAMYWYRQDPGQGLRLIYYSQIVNDFQKGDIAEGYSVSREKKESFPLTVTSAQKNPTAFYLCASSWDSQAGYTFGSGTRLTVV.

Concerning this clone itself: This CDR3 is also generated by other DNA sequences in the sample. This rearrangement joins TRBV19 to TRBJ1-5, with TRBD1 matching 8 bases. V was clipped by 6 bases and J by 2 bases; unmatched bases: 6. The length of the CDR3 is 15 residues. CDR1 and CDR2 (germline): LNHDA, SQIVND (reference sequence). The CDR3 bases are TGTGCCAGTAGGACAGGGGCCTTCGGCAATCAGCCCCAGCATTTT. This sequence encodes CASRTGAFGNQPQHF.

The chain carries TRBV30 and TRBJ2-2, with D hard to call. V lost 2 bases and J lost 6, with 13 bases in between. This CDR3 contains 14 residues. CDR1 GTSNPN and CDR2 SVGIG come from the germline V gene (reference sequence). The CDR3 nucleotides read TGTGCCTGGAGTACTGCACCACTTTCCGGGGAGCTGTTTTTT. This sequence encodes CAWSTAPLSGELFF.

The chain links TRBV30 to TRBJ1-2; the D gene is possibly TRBD1 (5 bases). Trimming cost V 2 bases and J 3 bases, with 13 bases left between them. In germline, CDR1 is GTSNPN, CDR2 SVGIG (reference sequence). The CDR3 runs to 14 residues. DNA for the CDR3: TGTGCCTGGAGTTCCCAGGGAATTTACTATGGCTACACCTTC. Translating it yields CAWSSQGIYYGYTF.

The chain combines TRBV19 with TRBJ1-1, with 7 bases identical to TRBD1. V shed 2 bases, J shed 3 bases, and the junction held 9 bases outside the gene matches. This CDR3 has 16 amino acids. CDR1 and CDR2 (germline): LNHDA, SQIVND (reference sequence). The CDR3 DNA reads as TGTGCCAGTAGTATACCTACGACAGGGTCGGACACTGAAGCTTTCTTT. Amino acid sequence: CASSIPTTGSDTEAFF.

This clone was detected only once. The rearrangement links TRBV10-2 to TRBJ2-3, with 11 bases that match TRBD2. The V segment lost 6 bases and the J segment 6 bases; nucleotides outside the gene matches: 5. This CDR3 comprises 14 residues. Germline-derived CDR1 and CDR2 are WSHSY and SAAADI. CDR3 sequence reads: CASSLTSGTDTQYF. The CDR3 region has the DNA TGCGCCAGCAGCCTGACTAGCGGGACGGATACGCAGTATTTT.

The V call is TRBV5-6, the J call TRBJ1-1; TRBD1 agrees at 8 bases. Germline V CDR1 and CDR2: SGHDT, YYEEEE. V trimming: 4 bases; J trimming: 0 bases; junction bases outside the gene matches: 8. CDR3 length: 16 residues. The CDR3 DNA sequence: TGTGCCAGCAGCCTTACTACGGACAGGGTGAACACTGAAGCTTTCTTT. Its protein is CASSLTTDRVNTEAFF. Full variable domain (rest looked up from reference TRBV5-6 and TRBJ1-1): DAGVTQSPTHLIKTRGQQVTLRCSPKSGHDTVSWYQQALGQGPQFIFQYYEEEERQRGNFPDRFSGHQFPNYSSELNVNALLLGDSALYLCASSLTTDRVNTEAFFGQGTRLTVV.

This clone has just a few counts. J is TRBJ1-5 and V is TRBV5-6, with 10 bases lining up with TRBD1. The CDR3 runs 14 residues. Germline-derived CDR1 and CDR2 are SGHDT and YYEEEE. Trimming at V came to 5 bases and at J to 3 bases, leaving 2 bases not matched to a gene. The CDR3 bases are TGTGCCAGCAGTGGGACAGGGGACAATCAGCCCCAGCATTTT. Residues: CASSGTGDNQPQHF.

The V and J genes are TRBV30 and TRBJ1-1, with D tentatively TRBD1 (5 bases). V lost 0 bases, J lost 1 base, and 9 bases lay in between. This CDR3 comprises 14 residues. CDR1 is GTSNPN, CDR2 SVGIG, per germline (reference sequence). CDR3 amino acids: CAWSVRGKNTEAFF. CDR3 coding DNA: TGTGCCTGGAGTGTACGGGGGAAGAACACTGAAGCTTTCTTT. Filled out from reference TRBV30 and TRBJ1-1, the complete variable domain reads SQTIHQWPATLVQPVGSPLSLECTVEGTSNPNLYWYRQAAGRGLQLLFYSVGIGQISSEVPQNLSASRPQDRQFILSSKKLLLSDSGFYLCAWSVRGKNTEAFFGQGTRLTVV.

This clone was counted only a few times. The V call is TRBV14, the J call TRBJ2-3; 7 bases line up with TRBD1. Germline V CDR1 and CDR2: SGHDN, FVKESK. Unmatched junction bases numbered 12, after V lost 4 bases and J lost 5 bases. The CDR3 is 16 residues long. This chain's CDR3 is CASSPGQWTTIDTQYF. The CDR3 DNA is TGTGCCAGCAGCCCGGGACAGTGGACGACGATAGATACGCAGTATTTT.

The V and J genes are TRBV7-8 and TRBJ1-4, with 7 bases aligning to TRBD1. Germline V gene sequence: CDR1 SGHVS, CDR2 FQNEAQ. Trimming at V came to 4 bases and at J to 0 bases, leaving 8 bases not matched to a gene. The CDR3 has 17 amino acids. CDR3 residues: CASSSNRGGATNEKLFF. CDR3 in DNA: TGTGCCAGCAGCTCGAACAGGGGAGGTGCAACTAATGAAAAACTGTTTTTT.

The rearrangement links TRBV27 to TRBJ2-1; 8 bases fit TRBD1. The CDR3 runs to 16 residues. The ends lost 2 bases at V and 0 bases at J; junction bases unmatched: 3. The germline V gene encodes CDR1 MNHEY and CDR2 SMNVEV (reference sequence). The CDR3 DNA reads as TGTGCCAGCAGTTTACTGACAGGGGCCTCCTACAATGAGCAGTTCTTC. Its protein product is CASSLLTGASYNEQFF.

The V and J genes are TRBV7-2 and TRBJ2-1, with D possibly TRBD2 on 5 matching bases. Germline lookup yields CDR1 SGHTA and CDR2 FQGNSA. This CDR3 region has 15 residues. Trimming took 1 base from V and 5 from J, leaving 12 bases between them. CDR3 protein: CASSLVSRDNNEQFF. CDR3 sequence (DNA): TGTGCCAGCAGCTTAGTATCCCGGGATAACAATGAGCAGTTCTTC.

Comment on this clone: Germline and junction disagree at one end, which may indicate a read error. The chain couples TRBV7-7 to TRBJ2-1; TRBD2 matches 14 bases. CDR1 is SSHAT and CDR2 is FNYEAQ in the germline V gene (reference sequence). The CDR3 has 15 residues. This CDR3 is CASSLGTSGGNEQFF. In nucleotides, the CDR3 is TGTGCTAGCAGCTTGGGGACTAGCGGGGGCAATGAGCAGTTCTTC.

The V and J genes are TRBV4-2 and TRBJ2-1; 12 nucleotides match TRBD2. The CDR3 extends over 16 amino acids. V gave up 4 bases and J gave up 10 bases; unmatched junction bases: 11. CDR1 LGHNA and CDR2 YNFKEQ come from the germline V gene. CDR3 region: CASSRPASGRAGEQFF. The CDR3 DNA is TGTGCCAGCAGCCGGCCCGCTAGCGGGAGGGCCGGCGAGCAGTTCTTC.

There are many counts of this clone. The genes are TRBV5-1 and TRBJ1-5; tentatively, D is TRBD1 (6 bases). This CDR3 is 15 amino acids long. Germline-derived CDR1 and CDR2 are SGHRS and YFSETQ. V shed 0 bases and J shed 4 bases, with 11 bases lying between them. In DNA, the CDR3 is TGCGCCAGCAGCTTGGGGCCGGGACAAAATCAGCCCCAGCATTTT. As protein: CASSLGPGQNQPQHF.

Only a few counts were recorded for this clone. The chain carries TRBV29-1 and TRBJ2-3; 8 positions match TRBD2. CDR3 length: 14 residues. Trimming removed 3 bases from V and 4 bases from J; junction bases left unmatched: 6. The germline gives CDR1 SQVTM, CDR2 ANQGSEA. The CDR3 is CSVESQREPDTQYF. CDR3 nucleotide sequence: TGCAGCGTTGAGTCCCAGCGGGAGCCAGATACGCAGTATTTT.

This clone came up a few times. The CDR3 reads CASSPRDRGRNTEAFF. The CDR3 DNA sequence: TGTGCCAGCTCACCCCGGGACAGGGGGCGGAACACTGAAGCTTTCTTT. The chain recombines TRBV18 with TRBJ1-1; 12 bases agree with TRBD1. Germline loops: CDR1 KGHSH, CDR2 LQKENI. CDR3 length: 16 amino acids. V dropped 3 bases and J dropped 1; count of bases not matched to a gene: 3.

This clone has only a few counts. The genes are TRBV28 and TRBJ1-5; D remains ambiguous. The germline V and J ends were trimmed by 7 bases and 5 bases, with 12 bases remaining between them. The CDR3 contains 13 residues. CDR1 and CDR2 (germline): MDHEN, SYDVKM. The CDR3 reads CASNGPGYQPQHF. The CDR3 DNA sequence: TGTGCCAGCAATGGTCCGGGGTATCAGCCCCAGCATTTT.

This clone was detected a few times. The chain links TRBV27 to TRBJ2-1; D possibly corresponds to TRBD2 (5 bases). V was shortened by 6 bases and J by 8 bases, with 20 bases between the two germline ends. Germline-derived CDR1 and CDR2 are MNHEY and SMNVEV (reference sequence). The length of the CDR3 is 15 residues. The CDR3 loop reads CASRIRLPKGDEQFF. The CDR3 region has the DNA TGTGCCAGCAGGATTCGACTACCTAAGGGCGATGAGCAGTTCTTC.

V is TRBV19 and J is TRBJ2-1; 9 bases line up with TRBD1. V shed 5 bases, J shed 7 bases, and the junction held 6 bases outside the gene matches. This CDR3 spans 14 amino acids. The germline gives CDR1 LNHDA, CDR2 SQIVND (reference sequence). The CDR3 spells CASSLGTGPNEQFF. In DNA form, the CDR3 reads TGTGCCAGTAGTCTGGGGACAGGGCCTAATGAGCAGTTCTTC.